Shown below are 30 T cell receptor beta chains from a single sample sequenced in a study of shared clonotypes between healthy human individuals. CD8 cells classed as naive were CD45RO-negative and positively selected for CCR7, excluding terminally differentiated effector memory CD45RA+ cells. Clones were read by immunoSEQ multiplex PCR, and TCRdb kept only the in-frame ones, dropping some. The data show about 1,900,000 clones, with about 95% seen just once and 1.2% held by the top ten. The sequenced sample consisted of naive CD8+ T cells sorted from blood. The receptors here all came from a man in his late teens or twenties in good health.

The gene calls are TRBV7-8 and TRBJ2-5, with a weak D call TRBD2 (5 bases). V shed 3 bases and J shed 1 base, with 9 bases lying between them. The CDR3 runs 14 residues. Germline lookup yields CDR1 SGHVS and CDR2 FQNEAQ. The CDR3 protein is CASSFEAGQETQYF. DNA for the CDR3: TGTGCCAGCAGCTTTGAGGCGGGCCAAGAGACCCAGTACTTC.

The gene calls are TRBV6-5 and TRBJ1-2; D uncertain. The CDR3 consists of 15 residues. Per germline, CDR1 MNHEY and CDR2 SVGAGI. V was shortened by 2 bases and J by 4 bases, with 14 bases between the two germline ends. As DNA, the CDR3 is TGTGCCAGCAGTTACGAGATTACCGGGAGCTATGGCTACACCTTC. Translation gives CASSYEITGSYGYTF.

The chain carries TRBV27 and TRBJ2-1; weak D call: TRBD1 (5 bases). The CDR3 consists of 14 residues. The V and J ends lost 4 bases and 6 bases respectively, with 13 bases between them. The germline V gene encodes CDR1 MNHEY and CDR2 SMNVEV (reference sequence). CDR3 loop: CASSSIRQTNEQFF. The DNA of the CDR3 is TGTGCCAGCAGTTCTATTCGACAGACCAATGAGCAGTTCTTC.

This chain links TRBV11-3 with TRBJ2-3; maybe TRBD1 (5 bases). Germline CDR1 reads SGHNT; CDR2 reads YENEEA. Trimming left V 1 base short and J 3 bases short, with 11 bases between. The CDR3 sequence is 15 residues long. CDR3 residues: CASSLGQGGTDTQYF. The DNA for the CDR3 is TGTGCCAGCAGCTTAGGCCAGGGTGGAACAGATACGCAGTATTTT.

CDR3 coding DNA: TGTGCCAGCAGTTTCGGACAGGGAAATTCACCCCTCCACTTT. This translates into CASSFGQGNSPLHF. This chain joins TRBV27 and TRBJ1-6, with 8 bases aligning to TRBD1. The V segment lost 3 bases and the J segment 7 bases; nucleotides outside the gene matches: 2. Per the germline V gene, CDR1 is MNHEY and CDR2 is SMNVEV (reference sequence). The length of the CDR3 is 14 residues.

This clone was counted between two and nine times. The J gene is TRBJ1-1, the V gene TRBV19; no clear D. V lost 5 bases, J lost 5 bases, and 12 bases lay in between. This CDR3 has 13 amino acids. Germline CDR1 is LNHDA and CDR2 is SQIVND (reference sequence). CDR3: CASSFDGETEAFF. CDR3 nucleotides: TGTGCCAGTAGTTTCGACGGGGAAACTGAAGCTTTCTTT.

On this clone itself: It may be a read error: a sequence one base away is much more abundant. Other DNA sequences from this sample encode an identical CDR3 as well. This sequence joins TRBV9 and TRBJ2-7, with D perhaps being TRBD1 or TRBD2 (6 bases each). The CDR3 covers 14 residues. Germline-derived CDR1 and CDR2 are SGDLS and YYNGEE. V lost 0 bases to trimming and J lost 4 bases, with 11 bases between them. The CDR3 DNA reads as TGTGCCAGCAGCGTAGGAGGGGGGACGTACGAGCAGTACTTC. It translates to CASSVGGGTYEQYF.

The chain is built from TRBV4-1 and TRBJ1-4; D remains ambiguous. CDR3 length equals 16 residues. CDR1 MGHRA and CDR2 YSYEKL come from the germline V gene. V gave up 1 base and J gave up 0 bases, with 9 bases separating them. CDR3 loop: CASSQAGGATNEKLFF. The CDR3 DNA reads TGCGCCAGCAGCCAAGCGGGTGGGGCAACTAATGAAAAACTGTTTTTT.

In this sample, this clone turned up once. The genes are TRBV2 and TRBJ2-7; the match to TRBD1 covers 12 bases. The CDR3 loop spans 13 amino acids. V shed 8 bases and J 12 bases; nucleotides not matched to a gene: 11. CDR1 is SNHLY and CDR2 is FYNNEI in the germline V gene. This chain's CDR3 is CASPPGTGGPGYF. Written as DNA, the CDR3 is TGTGCCAGCCCACCCGGGACAGGGGGCCCGGGGTACTTC. The full variable domain, rest sourced from reference TRBV2 and TRBJ2-7, is EPEVTQTPSHQVTQMGQEVILRCVPISNHLYFYWYRQILGQKVEFLVSFYNNEISEKSEIFDDQFSVERPDGSNFTLKIRSTKLEDSAMYFCASPPGTGGPGYFGPGTRLTVT.

The chain carries TRBV6-5 and TRBJ1-1; perhaps TRBD1 as D (5 bases). The CDR3 loop spans 14 amino acids. V lost 6 bases to trimming and J lost 4 bases, with 15 bases between them. Germline CDR1 reads MNHEY; CDR2 reads SVGAGI. The CDR3 bases are TGTGCCAGCAGGACAATGGGGGGGGGCACTGAAGCTTTCTTT. It yields the protein CASRTMGGGTEAFF.

The chain carries TRBV4-2 and TRBJ2-5, with 7 bases matching TRBD2. V was pared by 11 bases and J by 0 bases, with 6 bases of the junction left unmatched. Germline V lookup: CDR1 LGHNA, CDR2 YNFKEQ. The CDR3 spans 13 residues. The DNA of the CDR3 is TGTGCCCAGGGAGGGGAGGACCAAGAGACCCAGTACTTC. Its protein product is CAQGGEDQETQYF.

As for this clone: The same CDR3 can be traced to other DNA sequences in this sample. This chain uses TRBV29-1 with TRBJ2-7; D might be TRBD1 or TRBD2, each matching 5 bases. The CDR3 loop spans 12 amino acids. V was shortened by 1 base and J by 2 bases, with 6 bases between the two germline ends. The germline V gene has CDR1 SQVTM and CDR2 ANQGSEA. The CDR3 coding sequence is TGCAGCGTTGAAGGGGACGCCTACGAGCAGTACTTC. Translated: CSVEGDAYEQYF.

This clone came up once. The chain employs TRBV10-3 and TRBJ1-1, with 10 bases lining up with TRBD1. CDR3 size: 12 residues. The V gene's germline CDR1 is ENHRY and CDR2 SYGVKD. J gave up 7 bases and V 11 bases, and 7 bases lay outside the gene matches. For the CDR3, the DNA is TGTGCCTCCCGACAGGGGGCGATTGAAGCTTTCTTT. Translated, it gives CASRQGAIEAFF.

The chain combines TRBV2 with TRBJ2-7, with 9 bases identical to TRBD1. CDR1 and CDR2 from the germline V gene are SNHLY and FYNNEI. The CDR3 sequence is 14 residues long. V was pared by 6 bases and J by 6 bases, with 9 bases of the junction left unmatched. The CDR3: CASSDPGQGTEQYF. CDR3 sequence (DNA): TGTGCCAGCAGCGACCCGGGACAGGGTACCGAGCAGTACTTC.

The V gene is TRBV21-1, the J gene TRBJ2-7. TRBV21-1 is described as a pseudogene. CDR3 length equals 11 residues. The CDR3 DNA reads TGTGCCAGCGCCACGCTTCACGAGCAGTACTTC. Protein: CASATLHEQYF.

This clone has only one observation. V gene TRBV5-4 combines with J gene TRBJ2-2; D gene uncertain. This CDR3 comprises 16 residues. The germline V gene has CDR1 SGHNT and CDR2 YYREEE (reference sequence). V was pared by 1 base and J by 3 bases, with 13 bases between. CDR3 protein: CASSLRKLGDTGELFF. The DNA for the CDR3 is TGTGCCAGCAGCTTGAGGAAGTTGGGTGACACCGGGGAGCTGTTTTTT.

This chain connects TRBV10-3 to TRBJ1-1; 8 positions match TRBD1. CDR1 ENHRY and CDR2 SYGVKD come from the germline V gene. V lost 4 bases and J lost 4; bases outside the gene matches: 5. There are 14 residues in the CDR3. The CDR3 DNA reads as TGTGCCATCAGTGGGGTCAGGGGGCCCACTGAAGCTTTCTTT. It specifies CAISGVRGPTEAFF.

This clone was observed a single time. The rearrangement uses TRBV4-1 and TRBJ2-7; maybe TRBD2 (6 bases). The CDR3 contains 17 residues. The germline V gene has CDR1 MGHRA and CDR2 YSYEKL. V was trimmed by 0 bases and J by 1 base, leaving 16 bases between them. This chain's CDR3 is CASSQEGGLMISYEQYF. In DNA form, the CDR3 reads TGCGCCAGCAGCCAAGAGGGGGGACTTATGATTTCCTACGAGCAGTACTTC.

The CDR3: CASSLEGEHTEAFF. In DNA, the CDR3 is TGTGCCAGCAGCTTAGAGGGGGAGCACACTGAAGCTTTCTTT. This chain uses TRBV7-6 with TRBJ1-1; perhaps TRBD1 as D (6 bases). The CDR3 runs to 14 residues. Trimming removed 1 base at V and 3 bases at J, with 9 bases between. Germline V lookup: CDR1 SGHVS, CDR2 FNYEAQ.

The chain recombines TRBV27 with TRBJ1-2, with D unresolved. This CDR3 has 13 residues. The germline V gene encodes CDR1 MNHEY and CDR2 SMNVEV (reference sequence). The germline V and J ends were trimmed by 2 bases and 4 bases, with 8 bases remaining between them. CDR3 sequence (DNA): TGTGCCAGCAGTTTAAACCCAGGCTATGGCTACACCTTC. It specifies CASSLNPGYGYTF.

The rearrangement uses TRBV5-6 and TRBJ2-5; 8 bases are shared with TRBD2. The ends lost 0 bases at V and 5 bases at J; junction bases unmatched: 3. The CDR3 is 14 amino acids. In germline, CDR1 is SGHDT, CDR2 YYEEEE. This CDR3 is CASSLEAGAETQYF. In DNA form, the CDR3 reads TGTGCCAGCAGCTTGGAAGCGGGGGCGGAGACCCAGTACTTC.

The rearrangement links TRBV9 to TRBJ1-6; perhaps TRBD1 as D (5 bases). The CDR3 loop spans 13 amino acids. V was trimmed by 3 bases and J by 9 bases, leaving 10 bases between them. From germline, CDR1 is SGDLS and CDR2 YYNGEE. This CDR3 is CASSEDGGSPLHF. CDR3 nucleotides: TGTGCCAGCAGCGAGGACGGGGGTTCACCCCTCCACTTT.

To note about this clone: At one of its ends the junction is not consistent with the germline gene, which may arise from a read error. In DNA form, the CDR3 reads TGTGCCAGCAGCTTACTACCTGAGGGGCCAAAGGCTACATTTTTC. It yields the protein CASSLLPEGPKATFF. This rearrangement joins TRBV7-8 to TRBJ1-2; tentative D call: TRBD1 (5 bases). Germline CDR1 and CDR2: SGHVS and FQNEAQ. The CDR3 consists of 15 residues. The full variable domain, in which reference TRBV7-8 and TRBJ1-2 provide the parts outside the CDR3, is GAGVSQSPRYKVAKRGQDVALRCDPISGHVSLFWYQQALGQGPEFLTYFQNEAQLDKSGLPSDRFFAERPEGSVSTLKIQRTQQEDSAVYLCASSLLPEGPKATFFGSGTRLTVV.

V gene TRBV28 combines with J gene TRBJ2-7; 10 nucleotides line up with TRBD2. CDR3 size: 16 residues. The V and J ends lost 6 bases and 2 bases, in that order; junction bases with no gene match: 10. The germline V gene encodes CDR1 MDHEN and CDR2 SYDVKM. The DNA for the CDR3 is TGTGCCAGCAGAGCATACGGACTAGCGGTAACCTACGAGCAGTACTTC. It is translated as CASRAYGLAVTYEQYF.

This clone appeared once. This chain connects TRBV30 to TRBJ2-2; a weak D match, TRBD2 (6 bases). The V gene's germline CDR1 is GTSNPN and CDR2 SVGIG (reference sequence). CDR3 size: 15 residues. V lost 2 bases to trimming and J lost 0 bases, with 10 bases between them. CDR3 region: CAWSLAGTNTGELFF. The CDR3 DNA sequence: TGTGCCTGGAGTCTGGCGGGGACGAACACCGGGGAGCTGTTTTTT.

The chain employs TRBV4-3 and TRBJ1-5; no clear D. Germline V gene data show CDR1 as LGHNA and CDR2 as YSLEER. The length of the CDR3 is 15 residues. V gave up 1 base and J gave up 7 bases, with 14 bases separating them. In DNA, the CDR3 is TGCGCCAGCAGCCAAGTCCTTGAATTTCGACAGCCCCAGCATTTT. Its protein product is CASSQVLEFRQPQHF.

V is TRBV7-9 and J is TRBJ2-1; tentative D call: TRBD2 (7 bases). V lost 1 base, J lost 0 bases, and 19 bases lay in between. This CDR3 has 19 amino acids. The germline V gene encodes CDR1 SEHNR and CDR2 FQNEAQ (reference sequence). CDR3 loop: CASSLEVGGGLSSYNEQFF. CDR3 nucleotides: TGTGCCAGCAGCTTAGAGGTAGGCGGGGGCCTCAGCTCCTACAATGAGCAGTTCTTC. Full variable domain (remainder filled in from reference TRBV7-9 and TRBJ2-1): DTGVSQNPRHKITKRGQNVTFRCDPISEHNRLYWYRQTLGQGPEFLTYFQNEAQLEKSRLLSDRFSAERPKGSFSTLEIQRTEQGDSAMYLCASSLEVGGGLSSYNEQFFGPGTRLTVL.

Turning to this clone: This specimen includes other DNA sequences encoding the same CDR3. The chain is built from TRBV19 and TRBJ1-1; 7 bases agree with TRBD1. Germline V lookup: CDR1 LNHDA, CDR2 SQIVND (reference sequence). With V trimmed by 6 bases and J by 0 bases, 1 base remained unmatched. This CDR3 is 13 amino acids long. The CDR3 coding sequence is TGTGCCAGTAGAACAGGGGTGAACACTGAAGCTTTCTTT. This codes for CASRTGVNTEAFF.

This chain links TRBV6-6 with TRBJ2-1; D gene unclear. The V gene lost 8 bases and the J gene lost 4 bases, with 6 bases spanning the gap. CDR3 length: 11 residues. Germline CDR1 MNHNY, CDR2 SVGAGI (reference sequence). CDR3 loop: CASGLYNEQFF. In nucleotides, the CDR3 is TGTGCCAGCGGCTTATACAATGAGCAGTTCTTC.

V and J are TRBV27 and TRBJ1-6, with 7 bases matching TRBD1. Per the germline V gene, CDR1 is MNHEY and CDR2 is SMNVEV (reference sequence). The CDR3 is 14 amino acids. The trim removed 4 bases at V and 10 bases at J, leaving 7 bases unmatched. The CDR3 sequence: CASSYGRGESPLHF. In DNA, the CDR3 is TGTGCCAGCAGTTACGGCAGGGGGGAGTCACCCCTCCACTTT.